This record looks at one T cell receptor (beta chain) sequence and its context. One entry per CDR3 protein, called by TCRdb with MiXCR from the 5' RACE reads. Of fewer than 550,000 distinct CDR3 sequences in the sample, 14% were seen once. This entry comes from a study of identical twins. The sample was also linked to a second study, of yellow fever vaccine responses in identical twins.

The source material was CD4+ T cells sorted from blood. This TCR came from a woman between 18 and 29 years old in good health.

The CDR3 reads CASSSRTLWGEQYF. The CDR3 DNA follows: TGTGCCAGCAGCTCCAGGACGCTATGGGGGGAGCAGTACTTC. V gene TRBV7-2 combines with J gene TRBJ2-7; D may match TRBD1 or TRBD2 (5 bases each). V lost 4 bases to trimming and J lost 7 bases, with 17 bases between them. Germline V gene lookup returns CDR1 SGHTA and CDR2 FQGNSA. CDR3 size: 14 residues.